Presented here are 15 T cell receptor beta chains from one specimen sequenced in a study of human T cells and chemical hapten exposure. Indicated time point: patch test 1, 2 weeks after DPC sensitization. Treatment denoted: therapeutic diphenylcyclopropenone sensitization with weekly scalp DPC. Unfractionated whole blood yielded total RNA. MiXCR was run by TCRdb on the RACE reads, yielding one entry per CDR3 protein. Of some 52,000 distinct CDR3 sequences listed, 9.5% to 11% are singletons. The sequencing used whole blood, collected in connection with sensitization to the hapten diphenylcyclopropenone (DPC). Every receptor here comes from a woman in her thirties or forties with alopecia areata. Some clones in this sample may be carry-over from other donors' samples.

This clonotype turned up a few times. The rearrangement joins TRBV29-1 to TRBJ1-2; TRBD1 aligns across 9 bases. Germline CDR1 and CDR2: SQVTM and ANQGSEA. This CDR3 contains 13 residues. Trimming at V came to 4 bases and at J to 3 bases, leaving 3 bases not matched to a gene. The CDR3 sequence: CSVGTGGDYGYTF. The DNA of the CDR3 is TGCAGCGTTGGAACAGGGGGCGACTATGGCTACACCTTC.

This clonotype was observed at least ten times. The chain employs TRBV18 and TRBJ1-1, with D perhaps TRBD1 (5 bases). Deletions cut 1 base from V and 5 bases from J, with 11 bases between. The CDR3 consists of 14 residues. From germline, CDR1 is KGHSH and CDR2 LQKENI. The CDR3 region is CASSPRGGPTEAFF. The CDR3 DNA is TGTGCCAGCTCACCACGTGGGGGACCGACTGAAGCTTTCTTT.

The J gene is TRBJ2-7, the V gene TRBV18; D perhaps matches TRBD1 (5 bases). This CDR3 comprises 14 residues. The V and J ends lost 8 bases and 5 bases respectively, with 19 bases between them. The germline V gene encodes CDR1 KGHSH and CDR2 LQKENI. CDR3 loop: CASGRTPLGHEQYF. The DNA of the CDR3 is TGTGCCAGCGGGCGGACCCCGCTGGGGCACGAGCAGTACTTC.

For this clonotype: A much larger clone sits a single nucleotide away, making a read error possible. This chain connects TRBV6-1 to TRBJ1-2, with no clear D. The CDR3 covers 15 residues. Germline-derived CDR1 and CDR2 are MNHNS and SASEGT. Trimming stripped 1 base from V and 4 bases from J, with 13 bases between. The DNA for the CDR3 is TGTGCCAGCAGTGAAGGAGTGACCTACGGCTATGGCTACACCTTC. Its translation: CASSEGVTYGYGYTF.

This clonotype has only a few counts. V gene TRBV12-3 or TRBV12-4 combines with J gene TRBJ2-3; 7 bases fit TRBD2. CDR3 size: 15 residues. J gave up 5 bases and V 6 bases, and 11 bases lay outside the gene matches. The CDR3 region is CASRLGLQTGDTQYF. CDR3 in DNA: TGTGCCAGCAGACTGGGACTACAAACTGGAGATACGCAGTATTTT.

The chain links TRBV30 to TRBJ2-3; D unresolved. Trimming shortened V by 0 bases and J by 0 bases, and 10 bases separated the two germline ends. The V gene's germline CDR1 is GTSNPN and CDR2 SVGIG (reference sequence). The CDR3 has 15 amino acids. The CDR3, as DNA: TGTGCCTGGAGTGTATTGCTATATAGCACAGATACGCAGTATTTT. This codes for CAWSVLLYSTDTQYF. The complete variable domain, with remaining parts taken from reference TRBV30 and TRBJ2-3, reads SQTIHQWPATLVQPVGSPLSLECTVEGTSNPNLYWYRQAAGRGLQLLFYSVGIGQISSEVPQNLSASRPQDRQFILSSKKLLLSDSGFYLCAWSVLLYSTDTQYFGPGTRLTVL.

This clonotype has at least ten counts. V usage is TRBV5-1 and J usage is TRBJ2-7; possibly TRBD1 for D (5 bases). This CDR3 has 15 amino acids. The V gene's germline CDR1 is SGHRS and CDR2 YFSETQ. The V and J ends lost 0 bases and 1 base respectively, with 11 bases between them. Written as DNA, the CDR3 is TGCGCCAGCAGCTTGGAGGGGTCAACGTCCTACGAGCAGTACTTC. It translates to CASSLEGSTSYEQYF.

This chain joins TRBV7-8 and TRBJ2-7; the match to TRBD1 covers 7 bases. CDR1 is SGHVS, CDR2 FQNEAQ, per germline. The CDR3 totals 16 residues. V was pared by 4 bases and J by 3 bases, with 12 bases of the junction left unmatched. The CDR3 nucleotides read TGTGCCAGCAGCTCTCCGGTAGGGGACAGCCACTACGAGCAGTACTTC. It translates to CASSSPVGDSHYEQYF.

CDR3 protein: CASRPTGTEEIAGYTF. CDR3 DNA: TGTGCAAGTCGCCCCACCGGGACAGAGGAAATTGCGGGCTACACCTTC. The chain carries TRBV12-2 and TRBJ1-2; the D call in the table, TRBD1, was not verified against the DNA. TRBV12-2 is a listed pseudogene. The CDR3 length is 16 residues.

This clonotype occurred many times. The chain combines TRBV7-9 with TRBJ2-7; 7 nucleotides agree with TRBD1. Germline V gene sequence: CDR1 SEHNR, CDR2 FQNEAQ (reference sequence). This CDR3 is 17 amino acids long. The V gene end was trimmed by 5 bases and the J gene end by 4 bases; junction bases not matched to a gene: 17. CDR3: CASSTNRTGWSWYEQYF. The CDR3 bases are TGTGCCAGCAGCACCAACAGGACAGGCTGGTCGTGGTACGAGCAGTACTTC.

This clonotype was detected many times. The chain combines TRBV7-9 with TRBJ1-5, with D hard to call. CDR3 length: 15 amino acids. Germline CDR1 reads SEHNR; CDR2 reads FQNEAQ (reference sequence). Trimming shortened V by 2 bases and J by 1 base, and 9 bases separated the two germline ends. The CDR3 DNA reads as TGTGCCAGCAGCTTAAAAAGGATGAGCAATCAGCCCCAGCATTTT. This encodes CASSLKRMSNQPQHF.

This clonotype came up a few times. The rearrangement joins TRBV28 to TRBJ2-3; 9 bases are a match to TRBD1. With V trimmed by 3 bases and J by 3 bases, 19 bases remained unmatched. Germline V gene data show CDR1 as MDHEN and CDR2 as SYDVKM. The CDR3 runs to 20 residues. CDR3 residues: CASSFPTVHTGGLGTDTQYF. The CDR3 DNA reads TGTGCCAGCAGTTTTCCAACAGTACATACAGGGGGCTTGGGGACAGATACGCAGTATTTT. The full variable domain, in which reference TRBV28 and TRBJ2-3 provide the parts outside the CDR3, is DVKVTQSSRYLVKRTGEKVFLECVQDMDHENMFWYRQDPGLGLRLIYFSYDVKMKEKGDIPEGYSVSREKKERFSLILESASTNQTSMYLCASSFPTVHTGGLGTDTQYFGPGTRLTVL.

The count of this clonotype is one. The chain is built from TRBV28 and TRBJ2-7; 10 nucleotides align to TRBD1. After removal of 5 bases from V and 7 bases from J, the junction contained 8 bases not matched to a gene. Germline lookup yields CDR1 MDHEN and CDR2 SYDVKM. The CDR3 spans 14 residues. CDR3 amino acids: CASSLHGQGEEQYF. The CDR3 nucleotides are TGTGCCAGCAGTCTTCACGGACAGGGGGAAGAGCAGTACTTC.

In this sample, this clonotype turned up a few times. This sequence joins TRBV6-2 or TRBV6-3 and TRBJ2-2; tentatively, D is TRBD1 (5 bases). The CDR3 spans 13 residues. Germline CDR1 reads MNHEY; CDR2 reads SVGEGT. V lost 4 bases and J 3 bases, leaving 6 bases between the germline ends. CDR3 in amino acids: CASSFRDTGELFF. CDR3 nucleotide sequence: TGTGCCAGCAGTTTCAGGGACACCGGGGAGCTGTTTTTT.

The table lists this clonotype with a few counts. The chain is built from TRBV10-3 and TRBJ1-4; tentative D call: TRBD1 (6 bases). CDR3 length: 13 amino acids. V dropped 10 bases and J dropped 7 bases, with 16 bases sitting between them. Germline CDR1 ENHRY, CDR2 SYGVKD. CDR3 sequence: CATARGVCEKLFF. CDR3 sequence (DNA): TGTGCCACCGCGAGGGGGGTATGTGAAAAACTGTTTTTT.